What follows describes a single T cell receptor (beta chain). Which antigen it targets is not known. The input lacks base qualities; no much larger clone sits a single base away. The donors were healthy, HIV-negative adults who had no recently reported acute infections or vaccinations. All donors were Caucasian adults living in Nashville, Tennessee, USA. CD4+ T cells were enriched by magnetic negative selection; naive cells were then positively selected on CD45RA, and the negative fraction formed the memory subset. After blood collection by leukapheresis, PBMCs were isolated using Ficoll-Histopaque density gradient centrifugation and then cryopreserved in the vapor phase of liquid nitrogen. Analytical flow cytometry was used to check the purity and quantity of each magnetically sorted T cell population. From each sorted fraction, genomic DNA was isolated and quantified by UV absorbance on a Nanodrop 2000c.

The source of the sample is a study of shared clonotypes between healthy human individuals (dated by TCRdb to 2018 to 2021). As for the study more broadly: A few men and a couple of women, aged 18 to 49 years, made up the cohort. For each donor, CD4 naive and CD4 memory were each run on three plates, CD8 naive on two plates, and CD8 memory on one plate. To estimate repertoire size and how much clonotypes are shared between individuals, the study performed deep sequencing of blood TCR repertoires from a few healthy adults. To increase sequencing depth and limit assay-specific biases, TCR repertoire library preparation and sequencing were carried out by different laboratories using diverse techniques. Leukapheresis yielded between about 0.94 and 9 billion PBMCs per donor.

Here is what the overall study found, with its caveats: Clonotypes shared by all four sorted-subset donors showed higher generation probabilities than non-shared clonotypes. The small number of donors limited the genetic and exposure-history diversity represented. Naive subsets generally had larger estimated clonotype richness than memory subsets. When four donors were compared, the shared fraction of clonotypes was about 5.2% for naive CD4, approximately 3.3% for naive CD8, roughly 2.5% for memory CD4, and around 0.4% for memory CD8. Only blood was sampled, and tissue TCR repertoires likely differ from those in blood. Based on pairwise subsampling, the degree of clonotype sharing among donors was expected to be affected by sequencing depth. Rarefaction of sorted-subset datasets indicated incomplete sequencing despite the large sequencing depth.

Using the deep immunoSEQ assay, TCR CDR3 regions were amplified from genomic DNA by multiplex PCR. Genomic DNA extracted from each cell subset was distributed evenly over all wells of several immunoSEQ 96-well plates, and each plate served as one replicate. For sorted subsets, each replicate PCR was loaded with approximately 200 ng genomic DNA, equivalent to 25,000 to 30,000 T cell genomes. The purified libraries were quantified using a Qubit 3.0 fluorometer, sized with a Bioanalyzer 2100, and then quantified again using the KAPA Library Quantification kit. Every immunoSEQ 96-well plate was sequenced on a dedicated single-read 150-cycle Illumina NextSeq 550 flow cell. In the paper's pipeline: Because only junctional sequences without quality scores were contained in the immunoSEQ output, filtering matching that applied to full-length reads could not be performed. Sequences were annotated with PyIR, a Python wrapper for IgBLAST v1.9, and V/J genes and CDR3 were assigned using IMGT germline references. Any read was removed if the V/J assignment was weak (E-value above 1e-6), the CDR3 was missing, or the read contained stop codons, out-of-frame junctions, or ambiguous translated residues. A V3J clonotype was defined by an identical inferred V gene, J gene, and CDR3 amino acid sequence. To compute the percentage overlap between repertoires, the number of shared unique clonotypes was divided by the size of the smaller repertoire. RTK rarefaction, the Chao1 estimator, and Recon v2.1 estimates of unobserved clonotypes were used to assess repertoire richness. For all TCRbeta clonotypes obtained by the gDNA method from several donors, generation probabilities were computed with OLGA. TCRdb took over this immuneACCESS table, retaining in-frame rearrangements with V and J assigned. Such tables are incomplete; in checked studies, under half of the missing clones stem from an unresolved V gene, and the remainder is unexplained. Clonal size and the V and J genes are those of that table, whereas D and trimming came from the DNA. The sample records around 2,000,000 clones, roughly 94% of which are singletons. 0.1% to 0.15% of the sample is held by the ten biggest clonotypes.

V gives up 3 bases and J gives up 2 bases, and the segment between their germline ends measures 7 bases. CDR1 WNHNN and CDR2 SYGVQD were looked up in the germline V gene (reference sequence). From its cysteine to its phenylalanine, the CDR3 spans 13 amino acids. Kept here is only the CDR3 DNA, which spans 39 bases and is read in frame from base 1. This TCR derives from a man aged 18 to 35 in good health. The receptor chain draws on TRBV10-1 and TRBJ1-2, with an unclear D gene assignment. Input material: naive CD4+ T cells sorted from blood. What this sample's cell subset or site label stands for: CD45RA+ positively selected. The encoded CDR3 is CASSDQRNYGYTF. The base sequence is TGCGCCAGCAGTGATCAACGGAACTATGGCTACACCTTC.